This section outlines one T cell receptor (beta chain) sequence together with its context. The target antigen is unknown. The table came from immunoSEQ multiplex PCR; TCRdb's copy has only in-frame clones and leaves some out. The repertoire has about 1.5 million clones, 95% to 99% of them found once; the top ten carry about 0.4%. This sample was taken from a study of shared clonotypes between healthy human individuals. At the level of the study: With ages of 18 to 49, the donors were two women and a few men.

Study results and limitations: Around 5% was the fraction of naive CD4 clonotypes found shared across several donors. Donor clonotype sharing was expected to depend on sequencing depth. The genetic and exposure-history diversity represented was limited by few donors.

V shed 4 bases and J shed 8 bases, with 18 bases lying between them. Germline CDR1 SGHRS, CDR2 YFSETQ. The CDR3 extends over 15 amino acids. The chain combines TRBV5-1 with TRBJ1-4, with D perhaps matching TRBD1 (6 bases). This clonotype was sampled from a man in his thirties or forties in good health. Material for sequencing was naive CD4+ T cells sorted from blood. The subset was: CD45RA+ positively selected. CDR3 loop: CASSNQGHPGEKLFF. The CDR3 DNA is TGCGCCAGCAGCAACCAGGGGCACCCGGGGGAAAAACTGTTTTTT.